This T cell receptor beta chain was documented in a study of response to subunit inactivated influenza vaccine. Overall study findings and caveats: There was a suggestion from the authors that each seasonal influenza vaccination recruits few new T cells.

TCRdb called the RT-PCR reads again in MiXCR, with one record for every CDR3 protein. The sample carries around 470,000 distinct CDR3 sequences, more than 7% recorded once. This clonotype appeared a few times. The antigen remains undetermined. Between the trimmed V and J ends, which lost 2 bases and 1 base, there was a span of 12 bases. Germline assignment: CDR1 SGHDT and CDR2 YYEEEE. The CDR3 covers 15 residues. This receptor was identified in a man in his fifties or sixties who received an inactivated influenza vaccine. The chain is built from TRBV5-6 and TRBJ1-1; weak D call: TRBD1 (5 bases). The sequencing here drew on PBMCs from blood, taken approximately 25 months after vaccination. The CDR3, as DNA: TGTGCCAGCAGCTTACTTGACAGAACGAACACTGAAGCTTTCTTT. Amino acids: CASSLLDRTNTEAFF. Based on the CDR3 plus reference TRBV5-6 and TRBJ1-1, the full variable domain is DAGVTQSPTHLIKTRGQQVTLRCSPKSGHDTVSWYQQALGQGPQFIFQYYEEEERQRGNFPDRFSGHQFPNYSSELNVNALLLGDSALYLCASSLLDRTNTEAFFGQGTRLTVV.